The rows below give T cell receptor beta chains drawn from one sample of a study of blood T cells in healthy people across ages. TCRdb re-analysed the 5' RACE reads in MiXCR, keeping a single row per CDR3 protein. The sample consists of hundreds of thousands of distinct CDR3 sequences, roughly 64% of them appearing once. Sequenced input: blood. These receptors originate from a man aged 30-40 years in good health. CDR3s include the opening cysteine and the closing phenylalanine or tryptophan. The D gene is left open where the match is weak. The size entry is marked missing in some rows and otherwise reads once, few, many or a size class.

clone_size	j_call	v_call	d_call	cdr3_length	cdr3_aa	cdr3_nt
once	TRBJ1-5	TRBV6-5	TRBD1	16	CASARDRGFSNQPQHF	TGTGCCAGCGCCCGGGACAGGGGGTTTAGCAATCAGCCCCAGCATTTT
-	TRBJ2-1	TRBV20-1	TRBD2	15	CSAVRPSGAYNEQFF	TGCAGTGCTGTGCGACCTAGCGGGGCCTACAATGAGCAGTTCTTC
-	TRBJ2-7	TRBV20-1	-	13	CSARRRGLHEQYF	TGCAGTGCTCGGCGGAGGGGGCTACACGAGCAGTACTTC
-	TRBJ2-7	TRBV10-3	TRBD1	14	CAISPGTGAYEQYF	TGTGCCATCAGTCCGGGGACAGGGGCCTACGAGCAGTACTTC
-	TRBJ2-7	TRBV2	-	14	CASSSSYGGTEQYF	TGTGCCAGCAGTTCGTCCTATGGGGGTACCGAGCAGTACTTC
-	TRBJ1-2	TRBV7-9	-	14	CASSLGPAIYGYTF	TGTGCCAGCAGCTTAGGTCCAGCGATCTATGGCTACACCTTC
-	TRBJ1-2	TRBV6-2/TRBV6-3	TRBD1	17	CASSYSVRTGGVYGYTF	TGTGCCAGCAGTTACTCGGTCCGGACAGGGGGCGTCTATGGCTACACCTTC
-	TRBJ1-6	TRBV12-3/TRBV12-4	-	13	CASAVANNSPLHF	TGTGCCAGTGCCGTAGCTAATAATTCACCCCTCCACTTT
-	TRBJ2-1	TRBV12-3/TRBV12-4	TRBD1	14	CASNPGTANNEQFF	TGTGCCAGCAACCCCGGGACAGCTAATAATGAGCAGTTCTTC
-	TRBJ1-1	TRBV3-1	-	15	CASSQAARGGTEAFF	TGTGCCAGCAGCCAAGCGGCTCGGGGGGGGACTGAAGCTTTCTTT
-	TRBJ2-7	TRBV29-1	-	14	CSARGQSISYEQYF	TGCAGCGCGAGAGGACAGTCGATCTCCTACGAGCAGTACTTC
-	TRBJ2-1	TRBV29-1	TRBD2	13	CSVAGGAVNEQFF	TGCAGCGTTGCCGGGGGGGCCGTCAATGAGCAGTTCTTC
-	TRBJ2-3	TRBV12-3/TRBV12-4	TRBD2	14	CASSFRGESDTQYF	TGTGCCAGCAGTTTTCGGGGGGAGTCAGATACGCAGTATTTT
-	TRBJ1-2	TRBV7-3	TRBD1	13	CASRGQGVDGYTF	TGTGCCAGCAGGGGACAGGGGGTTGATGGCTACACCTTC
few	TRBJ1-4	TRBV29-1	-	12	CSVEESGLGLFF	TGCAGCGTTGAAGAATCGGGCTTGGGACTGTTTTTT
-	TRBJ2-5	TRBV27	-	13	CAGSYRAQETQYF	TGTGCCGGCAGTTACCGGGCCCAAGAGACCCAGTACTTC
-	TRBJ2-3	TRBV5-1	-	14	CASSLADRTDTQYF	TGCGCCAGCAGCTTGGCAGACAGAACAGATACGCAGTATTTT
-	TRBJ2-7	TRBV20-1	-	13	CSARTGNRNEQYF	TGCAGTGCTAGAACAGGAAATAGAAACGAGCAGTACTTC
-	TRBJ2-5	TRBV28	TRBD2	16	CASSHRLAGEQETQYF	TGTGCCAGCAGTCATAGGCTAGCGGGAGAGCAAGAGACCCAGTACTTC
many	TRBJ1-2	TRBV5-1	TRBD1	14	CASSLGTGNYGYTF	TGTGCCAGCAGCTTAGGGACAGGGAACTATGGCTACACCTTC
-	TRBJ2-3	TRBV15	-	14	CATSSRGSVDTQYF	TGTGCCACCAGCAGCCGGGGGTCGGTAGATACGCAGTATTTT